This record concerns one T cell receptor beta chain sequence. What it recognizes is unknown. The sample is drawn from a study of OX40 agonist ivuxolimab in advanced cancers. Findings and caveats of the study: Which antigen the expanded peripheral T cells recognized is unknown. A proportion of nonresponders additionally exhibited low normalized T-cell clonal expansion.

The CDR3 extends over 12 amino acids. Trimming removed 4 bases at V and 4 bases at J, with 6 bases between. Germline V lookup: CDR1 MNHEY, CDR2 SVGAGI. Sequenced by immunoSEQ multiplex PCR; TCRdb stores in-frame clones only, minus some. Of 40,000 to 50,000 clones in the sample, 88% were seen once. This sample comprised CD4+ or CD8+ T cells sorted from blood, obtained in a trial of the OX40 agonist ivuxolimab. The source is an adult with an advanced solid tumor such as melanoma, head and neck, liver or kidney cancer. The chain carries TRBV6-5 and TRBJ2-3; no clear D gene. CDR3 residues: CASSSASDTQYF. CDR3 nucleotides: TGTGCCAGCAGTTCCGCGTCAGATACGCAGTATTTT.